Below, 2 T cell receptor beta chains from the same sample are listed, as sequenced in a study of T cells after yellow fever vaccination. TCRdb processed the 5' RACE reads anew with MiXCR; each CDR3 protein has one entry. In the table there are under 300,000 distinct CDR3 sequences, 6.9% of which are singletons. Material: CD4+ T cells sorted from PBMCs, obtained 15 days after the yellow fever booster vaccination. These TCRs come from a young man who received the YFV17D yellow fever vaccine.

This clonotype was counted between two and nine times. The chain has TRBV6-1 and TRBJ2-7; no definite D call. V lost 9 bases to trimming and J lost 5 bases, with 17 bases between them. The CDR3 is 13 amino acids. Looked up from germline, CDR1 is MNHNS and CDR2 is SASEGT. CDR3 coding DNA: TGTGCCAGACCCTTTCCCAGTCCCCACGAGCAGTACTTC. Amino acid sequence: CARPFPSPHEQYF.

V usage is TRBV6-1 and J usage is TRBJ2-7; TRBD2 might be the D (5 bases). Trimming stripped 4 bases from V and 3 bases from J, with 10 bases between. CDR1 is MNHNS, CDR2 SASEGT, per germline. The CDR3 is 13 amino acids. In nucleotides, the CDR3 is TGTGCCAGCAGTGCGGGGTACCACTACGAGCAGTACTTC. This encodes CASSAGYHYEQYF.